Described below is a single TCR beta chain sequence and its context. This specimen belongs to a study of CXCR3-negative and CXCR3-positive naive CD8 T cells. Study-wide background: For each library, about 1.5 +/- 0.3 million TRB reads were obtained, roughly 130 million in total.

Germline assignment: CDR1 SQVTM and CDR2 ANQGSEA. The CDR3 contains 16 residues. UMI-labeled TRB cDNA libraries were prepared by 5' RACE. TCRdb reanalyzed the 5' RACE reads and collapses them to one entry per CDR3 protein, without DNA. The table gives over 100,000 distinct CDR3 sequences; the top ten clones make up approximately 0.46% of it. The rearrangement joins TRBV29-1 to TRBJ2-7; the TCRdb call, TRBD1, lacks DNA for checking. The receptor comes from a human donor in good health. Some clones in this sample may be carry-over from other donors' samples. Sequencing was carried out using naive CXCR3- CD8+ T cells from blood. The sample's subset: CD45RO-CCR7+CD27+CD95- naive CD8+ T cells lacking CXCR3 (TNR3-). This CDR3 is CSVKGGGDATFYEQYF.